The source of this TCR beta chain is a study of CD4+ T cells in melanoma (dated by TCRdb to between 2021 and 2024). At the level of the whole study: Neoantigen-specific CD4+ T cells in human melanoma were what the study investigated. Paper-wide results and their limitations: The report described a correlation between neoantigen-specific CD4+ T cells and the function of CD8+ T cells, macrophages and B cells. Neoantigen-specific CD4+ T cells in melanoma were reported to have a range of differentiation states.

Library preparation was by the immunoSEQ multiplex PCR assay. The clones in this table, taken by TCRdb from immuneACCESS, are in-frame only. Not every clone is retained; where verified, under half of the shortfall comes from an unresolved V gene, and the cause of the rest is unknown. Within this sample are about 140,000 clones, with about nine tenths of them counted one time only. The leading ten clones occupy less than 2% of the sample. Notes on this clone: The specificity of this receptor is unknown. Base qualities are not recorded, but no much larger clone differs from it by a single base.

The donors were melanoma patients. The receptor's source is a human donor with melanoma.

The CDR3: CASSQEVTAGQTEAFF. The sequence in DNA is TGCGCCAGCAGCCAAGAAGTAACTGCCGGCCAGACTGAAGCTTTCTTT. The chain couples TRBV4-1 to TRBJ1-1; the D segment cannot be called with confidence. From the cysteine up to the phenylalanine, the CDR3 has a length of 16 residues. The kept DNA is CDR3 alone, 48 bases in frame from the first base. The junction carries 16 bases between V and J, which are trimmed by 0 bases and 5 bases respectively. CDR1 and CDR2, looked up from the germline V gene, are MGHRA and YSYEKL.